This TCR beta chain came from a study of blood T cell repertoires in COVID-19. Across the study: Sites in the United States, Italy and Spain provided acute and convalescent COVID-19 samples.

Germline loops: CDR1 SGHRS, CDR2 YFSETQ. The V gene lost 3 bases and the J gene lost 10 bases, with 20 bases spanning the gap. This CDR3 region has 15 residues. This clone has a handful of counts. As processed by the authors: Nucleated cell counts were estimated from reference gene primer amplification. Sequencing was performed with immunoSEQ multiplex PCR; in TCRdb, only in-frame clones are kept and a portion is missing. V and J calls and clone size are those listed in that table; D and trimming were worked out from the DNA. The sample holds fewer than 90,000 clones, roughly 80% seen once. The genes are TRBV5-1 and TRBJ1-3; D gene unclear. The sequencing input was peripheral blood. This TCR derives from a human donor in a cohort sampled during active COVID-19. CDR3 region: CASSSGGQATRTIYF. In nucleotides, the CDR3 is TGCGCCAGCAGCTCCGGTGGCCAGGCCACCCGTACCATATATTTT. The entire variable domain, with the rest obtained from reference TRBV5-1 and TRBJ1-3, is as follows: KAGVTQTPRYLIKTRGQQVTLSCSPISGHRSVSWYQQTPGQGLQFLFEYFSETQRNKGNFPGRFSGRQFSNSRSEMNVSTLELGDSALYLCASSSGGQATRTIYFGEGSWLTVV.